The clone carrying this T cell receptor beta chain was observed a few times. Its antigen is currently unknown. Germline CDR1 is SGHDT and CDR2 is YYEEEE. Deletions cut 1 base from V and 6 bases from J, with 8 bases between. This CDR3 has 12 residues. Roughly 2.2 micrograms of genomic DNA from cryopreserved PBMCs went into TCR beta libraries. This specimen comes from a study of cytotoxic CD8 clonotypes in ibrutinib-treated CLL. Repertoires were generated with immunoSEQ multiplex PCR, while TCRdb's copy carries only in-frame clones and drops some. This sample carries some 35,000 clones, over 70% of them seen once, and the ten largest clones take around 15%. Study outcomes and limitations: Public clonotypes were uncommon and contracted or stayed stable on treatment.

This sequence joins TRBV5-6 and TRBJ2-7, with no clear D. This clonotype originated in a human donor with chronic lymphocytic leukemia. Sequenced material: PBMCs, taken at disease progression, from a patient treated with ibrutinib. The DNA for the CDR3 is TGTGCCAGCAGCTTGTCCCGTAGCGAGCAGTACTTC. This encodes CASSLSRSEQYF.